Below are 8 T cell receptor beta chains sequenced from a single sample in a study of T cell changes during pregnancy in multiple sclerosis. The repertoire was sequenced with immunoSEQ multiplex PCR; TCRdb's copy has only in-frame clones and lacks some. The table lists about 75,000 clones, 70% to 90% of them singletons. The sample in question was peripheral blood, obtained in the first trimester of pregnancy. Receptor source: a female donor in good health, enrolled as a control in a pregnancy study.

The rearrangement links TRBV27 to TRBJ2-1; 12 bases fit TRBD2. Per germline, CDR1 MNHEY and CDR2 SMNVEV (reference sequence). Losses at the gene ends were 5 bases for V and 9 bases for J; bases not matched to a gene: 8. There are 15 residues in the CDR3. The CDR3 region has the DNA TGTGCCAGCAGTCCCCTAGCGGGGGGGCGTTTTGAGCAGTTCTTC. Its translation is CASSPLAGGRFEQFF.

This rearrangement joins TRBV2 to TRBJ1-2, with D tentatively TRBD1 (6 bases). The V and J ends lost 4 bases and 8 bases respectively, with 11 bases between them. Germline V CDR1 and CDR2: SNHLY, FYNNEI. The CDR3 has 12 amino acids. For the CDR3, the DNA is TGTGCCAGCAGTGCACACAGGGACGGCTACACCTTC. Protein: CASSAHRDGYTF.

The chain is built from TRBV27 and TRBJ1-5; 7 bases fit TRBD1. The J segment lost 0 bases and the V segment lost 5 bases, leaving 7 bases of the junction unmatched. CDR3 length: 16 residues. CDR1 is MNHEY and CDR2 is SMNVEV in the germline V gene (reference sequence). The CDR3 DNA sequence: TGTGCCAGCAGTCCCGGGACAGCTTATAGCAATCAGCCCCAGCATTTT. This encodes CASSPGTAYSNQPQHF.

The chain joins TRBV7-2 to TRBJ2-7; a possible D gene is TRBD1 (5 bases). Germline V gene lookup returns CDR1 SGHTA and CDR2 FQGNSA. The ends were cut back, 7 bases at V and 0 bases at J, with 16 bases in the middle. CDR3 size: 15 residues. In DNA, the CDR3 is TGTGCCAGCACCCGAGGCCCAGGGCCCTCCTACGAGCAGTACTTC. It is translated as CASTRGPGPSYEQYF.

The chain links TRBV4-1 to TRBJ2-1, with 9 positions matching TRBD2. There are 17 residues in the CDR3. Germline CDR1 MGHRA, CDR2 YSYEKL. Germline trimming cut 3 bases from V and 7 bases from J; bases unmatched to any gene: 13. The CDR3 sequence: CASSHWGGVAGVNEQFF. DNA of the CDR3: TGCGCCAGCAGCCACTGGGGGGGAGTAGCGGGAGTGAATGAGCAGTTCTTC.

This clone was observed once. The V and J genes are TRBV18 and TRBJ2-5; the match to TRBD1 covers 8 bases. Germline assignment: CDR1 KGHSH and CDR2 LQKENI. The CDR3 covers 15 residues. V shed 6 bases, J shed 4 bases, and the junction held 10 bases outside the gene matches. CDR3 region: CASSPAGGNRETQYF. The CDR3 DNA reads as TGTGCCAGCTCCCCCGCAGGGGGCAATCGAGAGACCCAGTACTTC.

This chain joins TRBV27 and TRBJ2-5; D may be TRBD1 (6 bases). In germline, CDR1 is MNHEY, CDR2 SMNVEV (reference sequence). The CDR3 has 15 amino acids. The V end was cut by 3 bases, the J end by 1 base, with 12 bases between. The CDR3 DNA follows: TGTGCCAGCAGTTTGAACAGGGCCCCCCAAGAGACCCAGTACTTC. Translating it yields CASSLNRAPQETQYF.

The chain carries TRBV5-4 and TRBJ2-4, with D possibly TRBD2 on 5 matching bases. The germline V and J ends were trimmed by 4 bases and 14 bases, with 19 bases remaining between them. Germline V CDR1 and CDR2: SGHNT, YYREEE (reference sequence). This CDR3 is 13 amino acids long. The CDR3 is CASSGPDGEFEYF. As DNA, the CDR3 is TGTGCCAGCAGCGGCCCGGACGGGGAGTTTGAGTACTTC.